The 9 T cell receptor beta chains below all came from one sample that was sequenced in a study of patients and donors after allogeneic stem cell transplantation. Via MiXCR, TCRdb re-called the RT-PCR reads, giving one row per CDR3 protein. The sample records hundreds of thousands of distinct CDR3 sequences, approximately 16% being singletons. Sequenced material: blood, either unsorted or a sorted T cell fraction (not recorded which). These receptors came from a human donor who was either an allogeneic HSCT recipient or a stem cell or donor lymphocyte infusion donor (not recorded which). It is not recorded whose cells these are; they may come from a transplant donor.

The CDR3, as DNA: TGCGCCAGCAGCCAAGCCATTCTAAGCGGGGGGGCACACATTAACACCGGGGAGCTGTTTTTT. Protein: CASSQAILSGGAHINTGELFF. This sequence joins TRBV4-1 and TRBJ2-2; TRBD2 matches 10 bases. V shed 1 base, J shed 2 bases, and the junction held 16 bases outside the gene matches. The CDR3 has 21 residues. Germline assignment: CDR1 MGHRA and CDR2 YSYEKL.

This clonotype was seen a handful of times. This sequence joins TRBV20-1 and TRBJ1-2; 10 nucleotides match TRBD1. Unmatched junction bases numbered 3, after V lost 2 bases and J lost 6 bases. Per germline, CDR1 DFQATT and CDR2 SNEGSKA (reference sequence). The CDR3 runs to 13 residues. CDR3 bases: TGCAGTGCTAGACACGGGACAGGGGATGGCTACACCTTC. As protein: CSARHGTGDGYTF.

The chain uses TRBV2 and TRBJ2-5; 7 nucleotides align to TRBD2. The CDR3 contains 15 residues. Germline lookup yields CDR1 SNHLY and CDR2 FYNNEI. The V gene end was trimmed by 3 bases and the J gene end by 3 bases; junction bases not matched to a gene: 7. The CDR3 region has the DNA TGTGCCAGCAGTGATGGGTGGCTAGCGGAAGAGACCCAGTACTTC. It is translated as CASSDGWLAEETQYF.

This sequence joins TRBV29-1 and TRBJ1-1; D not certain. This CDR3 has 12 amino acids. Germline-derived CDR1 and CDR2 are SQVTM and ANQGSEA. Trimming stripped 0 bases from V and 12 bases from J, with 14 bases between. The CDR3 DNA reads as TGCAGCGTTGAAGAAGTTGGGGTTCGGTCTTTCTTT. This sequence encodes CSVEEVGVRSFF.

The CDR3 DNA is TGTGCCAGCAGCGTTGGGACTAGCGGGAGGCCTGGCACAGATACGCAGTATTTT. This translates into CASSVGTSGRPGTDTQYF. The V call is TRBV9, the J call TRBJ2-3, with 15 nucleotides matching TRBD2. From germline, CDR1 is SGDLS and CDR2 YYNGEE. Trimming removed 2 bases from V and 1 base from J; junction bases left unmatched: 5. The CDR3 extends over 18 amino acids.

This clonotype has only a few counts. CDR3 amino acids: CASSLYGDRDTEAFF. The CDR3 nucleotides read TGTGCCAGCAGTTTATACGGGGATCGGGACACTGAAGCTTTCTTT. This chain uses TRBV28 with TRBJ1-1; D call uncertain. The CDR3 covers 15 residues. CDR1 is MDHEN, CDR2 SYDVKM, per germline. The germline V and J ends were trimmed by 1 base and 3 bases, with 12 bases remaining between them.

The rearrangement links TRBV7-7 to TRBJ2-6, with D possibly TRBD2 on 5 matching bases. CDR3 length equals 15 residues. V lost 8 bases, J lost 4 bases, and 15 bases lay in between. CDR1 SSHAT and CDR2 FNYEAQ come from the germline V gene (reference sequence). This chain's CDR3 is CASSTGSTGANVLTF. The CDR3 bases are TGTGCCAGCTCCACGGGGTCCACAGGGGCCAACGTCCTGACTTTC.

This clonotype was seen at least ten times. The chain recombines TRBV28 with TRBJ2-2, with D uncertain. This CDR3 is 14 amino acids long. Germline V CDR1 and CDR2: MDHEN, SYDVKM. Trimming removed 3 bases at V and 2 bases at J, with 7 bases between. In DNA, the CDR3 is TGTGCCAGCAGTTTTAGGGTCAACACCGGGGAGCTGTTTTTT. Protein sequence: CASSFRVNTGELFF.

The chain is built from TRBV5-4 and TRBJ2-7; 7 nucleotides line up with TRBD2. This CDR3 spans 13 amino acids. Germline assignment: CDR1 SGHNT and CDR2 YYREEE (reference sequence). The ends lost 6 bases at V and 3 bases at J; junction bases unmatched: 6. The CDR3 spells CASTRRGNYEQYF. The CDR3 DNA reads as TGTGCCAGCACCAGGCGGGGGAACTACGAGCAGTACTTC. The whole variable domain, remainder taken from reference TRBV5-4 and TRBJ2-7, is ETGVTQSPTHLIKTRGQQVTLRCSSQSGHNTVSWYQQALGQGPQFIFQYYREEENGRGNFPPRFSGLQFPNYSSELNVNALELDDSALYLCASTRRGNYEQYFGPGTRLTVT.